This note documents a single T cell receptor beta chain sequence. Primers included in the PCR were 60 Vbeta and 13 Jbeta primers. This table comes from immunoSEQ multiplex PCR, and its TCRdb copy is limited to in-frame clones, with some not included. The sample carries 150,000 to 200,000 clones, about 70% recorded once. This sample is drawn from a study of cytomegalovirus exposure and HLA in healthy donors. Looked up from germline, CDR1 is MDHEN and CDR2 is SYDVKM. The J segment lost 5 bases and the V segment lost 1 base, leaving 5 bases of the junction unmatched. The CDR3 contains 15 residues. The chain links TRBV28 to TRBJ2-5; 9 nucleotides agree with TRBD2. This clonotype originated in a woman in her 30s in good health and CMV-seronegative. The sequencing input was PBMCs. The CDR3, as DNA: TGTGCCAGCAGTTTATTGGGACTAGCCTCCGAGACCCAGTACTTC. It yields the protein CASSLLGLASETQYF.